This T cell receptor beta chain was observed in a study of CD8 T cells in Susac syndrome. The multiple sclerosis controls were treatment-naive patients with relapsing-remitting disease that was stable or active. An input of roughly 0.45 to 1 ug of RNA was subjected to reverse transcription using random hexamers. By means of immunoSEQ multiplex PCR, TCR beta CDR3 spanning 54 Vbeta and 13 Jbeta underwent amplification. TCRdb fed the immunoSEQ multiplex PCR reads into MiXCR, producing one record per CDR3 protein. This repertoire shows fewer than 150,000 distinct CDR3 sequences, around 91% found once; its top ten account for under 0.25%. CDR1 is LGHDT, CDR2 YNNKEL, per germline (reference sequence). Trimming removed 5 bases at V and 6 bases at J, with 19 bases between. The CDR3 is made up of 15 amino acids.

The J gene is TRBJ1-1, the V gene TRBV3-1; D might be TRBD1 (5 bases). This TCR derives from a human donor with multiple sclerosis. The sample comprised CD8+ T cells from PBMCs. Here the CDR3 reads CASSTFPTGGAEAFF. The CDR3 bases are TGTGCCAGCAGCACCTTCCCCACTGGGGGGGCTGAAGCTTTCTTT. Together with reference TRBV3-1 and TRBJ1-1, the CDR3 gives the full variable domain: DTAVSQTPKYLVTQMGNDKSIKCEQNLGHDTMYWYKQDSKKFLKIMFSYNNKELIINETVPNRFSPKSPDKAHLNLHINSLELGDSAVYFCASSTFPTGGAEAFFGQGTRLTVV.